This TCR beta chain derives from a study of a mutant IDH1 vaccine in newly diagnosed glioma. Germline V gene data show CDR1 as SGHRS and CDR2 as YFSETQ. Trimming removed 4 bases from V and 0 bases from J; junction bases left unmatched: 7. The CDR3 covers 16 residues. Time point defined: week 23, last vaccination. The content of each vaccine dose was 300 ug of mutant IDH1 20-mer peptide, and topical imiquimod accompanied it. Diagnosis in the donors showed new WHO grade 3 or 4 astrocytomas that were IDH1-mutant and ATRX-lost. Sequencing was performed with immunoSEQ multiplex PCR; in TCRdb, only in-frame clones are kept and a portion is missing. The table includes just under 45,000 clones, 80% to 95% detected once. A remark on this clone: Its antigen is as yet unknown.

The material sequenced was PBMCs, taken from a glioma patient whose treatment included an IDH1 peptide vaccine. The J gene is TRBJ1-5, the V gene TRBV5-1; 7 bases agree with TRBD1. This TCR came from a man aged 45-65 years with glioma. The CDR3 sequence is CASSPGQDHSNQPQHF. CDR3 nucleotide sequence: TGCGCCAGCAGCCCAGGACAGGACCATAGCAATCAGCCCCAGCATTTT. The complete variable domain, with remaining parts taken from reference TRBV5-1 and TRBJ1-5, reads KAGVTQTPRYLIKTRGQQVTLSCSPISGHRSVSWYQQTPGQGLQFLFEYFSETQRNKGNFPGRFSGRQFSNSRSEMNVSTLELGDSALYLCASSPGQDHSNQPQHFGDGTRLSIL.